This TCR beta chain was recovered during a study of T cells in Graves' hyperthyroidism and ophthalmopathy. Study-wide findings and caveats: Most clonotypes expanded in the thyroid (above 0.001) were also present in blood. Ophthalmopathy was model-predicted a median about 6.7 months pre-onset.

Patients affected by ophthalmopathy presented a Clinical Activity Score of at least 3, a NOSPECS grade of at least 4, and disease duration below 3 months. Patients were excluded for uncontrolled infection, other autoimmune disease, pregnancy or lactation. This clonotype was detected ten times or more. Its antigen is undetermined. V was shortened by 0 bases and J by 6 bases, with 10 bases between the two germline ends. The CDR3 is 13 residues long. Germline values: CDR1 SGDLS, CDR2 YYNGEE. Amplification yielded TCR beta CDR3 regions, with RNA transcripts as the source. With the HTBI primer set, the TCR CDR3 went through a first round of RT-PCR. TCRdb reprocessed the multiplex PCR reads with MiXCR, giving one entry per CDR3 protein. The top ten clones hold 30% to 40% of a sample with under 250,000 distinct CDR3 sequences, about 25% of them seen once.

This chain connects TRBV9 to TRBJ2-7; a possible D gene is TRBD2 (5 bases). This clonotype was sampled from a woman in her forties with Graves' ophthalmopathy. Material for sequencing was blood. The CDR3 DNA follows: TGTGCCAGCAGCGTAGATCCTAGCACCGAGCAGTACTTC. Its protein product is CASSVDPSTEQYF.